The text below deals with one T cell receptor beta chain. What it binds is unknown. The PCR was carried out with 60 Vbeta primers and 13 Jbeta primers. The protocol was immunoSEQ multiplex PCR, while the TCRdb copy is restricted to in-frame clones and leaves out a portion. Its table records about 130,000 clones. The V end was cut by 5 bases, the J end by 5 bases, with 16 bases between. From germline, CDR1 is SGHTA and CDR2 FQGNSA. CDR3 length: 14 amino acids. This specimen comes from a study of cytomegalovirus exposure and HLA in healthy donors. Study-level information: For the approximately 360 genotyped donors, more than 80% fell within the Caucasian-associated ancestry cluster. Regarding the study as a whole: Clonal expansion was found to be greater in HLA-associated TCR beta chains than in equally common others in a later analysis. The study had only CMV serostatus as immune exposure information. According to the study, 160 or so TCR beta chains were cytomegalovirus-associated.

Sequencing was carried out using PBMCs. This TCR came from a man between 18 and 29 years old in good health and CMV-seronegative. V gene TRBV7-2 combines with J gene TRBJ2-7, with D maybe TRBD1 (6 bases). The CDR3 sequence is CASSVQQGPDEQYF. In DNA form, the CDR3 reads TGTGCCAGCAGCGTACAACAGGGTCCTGACGAGCAGTACTTC.